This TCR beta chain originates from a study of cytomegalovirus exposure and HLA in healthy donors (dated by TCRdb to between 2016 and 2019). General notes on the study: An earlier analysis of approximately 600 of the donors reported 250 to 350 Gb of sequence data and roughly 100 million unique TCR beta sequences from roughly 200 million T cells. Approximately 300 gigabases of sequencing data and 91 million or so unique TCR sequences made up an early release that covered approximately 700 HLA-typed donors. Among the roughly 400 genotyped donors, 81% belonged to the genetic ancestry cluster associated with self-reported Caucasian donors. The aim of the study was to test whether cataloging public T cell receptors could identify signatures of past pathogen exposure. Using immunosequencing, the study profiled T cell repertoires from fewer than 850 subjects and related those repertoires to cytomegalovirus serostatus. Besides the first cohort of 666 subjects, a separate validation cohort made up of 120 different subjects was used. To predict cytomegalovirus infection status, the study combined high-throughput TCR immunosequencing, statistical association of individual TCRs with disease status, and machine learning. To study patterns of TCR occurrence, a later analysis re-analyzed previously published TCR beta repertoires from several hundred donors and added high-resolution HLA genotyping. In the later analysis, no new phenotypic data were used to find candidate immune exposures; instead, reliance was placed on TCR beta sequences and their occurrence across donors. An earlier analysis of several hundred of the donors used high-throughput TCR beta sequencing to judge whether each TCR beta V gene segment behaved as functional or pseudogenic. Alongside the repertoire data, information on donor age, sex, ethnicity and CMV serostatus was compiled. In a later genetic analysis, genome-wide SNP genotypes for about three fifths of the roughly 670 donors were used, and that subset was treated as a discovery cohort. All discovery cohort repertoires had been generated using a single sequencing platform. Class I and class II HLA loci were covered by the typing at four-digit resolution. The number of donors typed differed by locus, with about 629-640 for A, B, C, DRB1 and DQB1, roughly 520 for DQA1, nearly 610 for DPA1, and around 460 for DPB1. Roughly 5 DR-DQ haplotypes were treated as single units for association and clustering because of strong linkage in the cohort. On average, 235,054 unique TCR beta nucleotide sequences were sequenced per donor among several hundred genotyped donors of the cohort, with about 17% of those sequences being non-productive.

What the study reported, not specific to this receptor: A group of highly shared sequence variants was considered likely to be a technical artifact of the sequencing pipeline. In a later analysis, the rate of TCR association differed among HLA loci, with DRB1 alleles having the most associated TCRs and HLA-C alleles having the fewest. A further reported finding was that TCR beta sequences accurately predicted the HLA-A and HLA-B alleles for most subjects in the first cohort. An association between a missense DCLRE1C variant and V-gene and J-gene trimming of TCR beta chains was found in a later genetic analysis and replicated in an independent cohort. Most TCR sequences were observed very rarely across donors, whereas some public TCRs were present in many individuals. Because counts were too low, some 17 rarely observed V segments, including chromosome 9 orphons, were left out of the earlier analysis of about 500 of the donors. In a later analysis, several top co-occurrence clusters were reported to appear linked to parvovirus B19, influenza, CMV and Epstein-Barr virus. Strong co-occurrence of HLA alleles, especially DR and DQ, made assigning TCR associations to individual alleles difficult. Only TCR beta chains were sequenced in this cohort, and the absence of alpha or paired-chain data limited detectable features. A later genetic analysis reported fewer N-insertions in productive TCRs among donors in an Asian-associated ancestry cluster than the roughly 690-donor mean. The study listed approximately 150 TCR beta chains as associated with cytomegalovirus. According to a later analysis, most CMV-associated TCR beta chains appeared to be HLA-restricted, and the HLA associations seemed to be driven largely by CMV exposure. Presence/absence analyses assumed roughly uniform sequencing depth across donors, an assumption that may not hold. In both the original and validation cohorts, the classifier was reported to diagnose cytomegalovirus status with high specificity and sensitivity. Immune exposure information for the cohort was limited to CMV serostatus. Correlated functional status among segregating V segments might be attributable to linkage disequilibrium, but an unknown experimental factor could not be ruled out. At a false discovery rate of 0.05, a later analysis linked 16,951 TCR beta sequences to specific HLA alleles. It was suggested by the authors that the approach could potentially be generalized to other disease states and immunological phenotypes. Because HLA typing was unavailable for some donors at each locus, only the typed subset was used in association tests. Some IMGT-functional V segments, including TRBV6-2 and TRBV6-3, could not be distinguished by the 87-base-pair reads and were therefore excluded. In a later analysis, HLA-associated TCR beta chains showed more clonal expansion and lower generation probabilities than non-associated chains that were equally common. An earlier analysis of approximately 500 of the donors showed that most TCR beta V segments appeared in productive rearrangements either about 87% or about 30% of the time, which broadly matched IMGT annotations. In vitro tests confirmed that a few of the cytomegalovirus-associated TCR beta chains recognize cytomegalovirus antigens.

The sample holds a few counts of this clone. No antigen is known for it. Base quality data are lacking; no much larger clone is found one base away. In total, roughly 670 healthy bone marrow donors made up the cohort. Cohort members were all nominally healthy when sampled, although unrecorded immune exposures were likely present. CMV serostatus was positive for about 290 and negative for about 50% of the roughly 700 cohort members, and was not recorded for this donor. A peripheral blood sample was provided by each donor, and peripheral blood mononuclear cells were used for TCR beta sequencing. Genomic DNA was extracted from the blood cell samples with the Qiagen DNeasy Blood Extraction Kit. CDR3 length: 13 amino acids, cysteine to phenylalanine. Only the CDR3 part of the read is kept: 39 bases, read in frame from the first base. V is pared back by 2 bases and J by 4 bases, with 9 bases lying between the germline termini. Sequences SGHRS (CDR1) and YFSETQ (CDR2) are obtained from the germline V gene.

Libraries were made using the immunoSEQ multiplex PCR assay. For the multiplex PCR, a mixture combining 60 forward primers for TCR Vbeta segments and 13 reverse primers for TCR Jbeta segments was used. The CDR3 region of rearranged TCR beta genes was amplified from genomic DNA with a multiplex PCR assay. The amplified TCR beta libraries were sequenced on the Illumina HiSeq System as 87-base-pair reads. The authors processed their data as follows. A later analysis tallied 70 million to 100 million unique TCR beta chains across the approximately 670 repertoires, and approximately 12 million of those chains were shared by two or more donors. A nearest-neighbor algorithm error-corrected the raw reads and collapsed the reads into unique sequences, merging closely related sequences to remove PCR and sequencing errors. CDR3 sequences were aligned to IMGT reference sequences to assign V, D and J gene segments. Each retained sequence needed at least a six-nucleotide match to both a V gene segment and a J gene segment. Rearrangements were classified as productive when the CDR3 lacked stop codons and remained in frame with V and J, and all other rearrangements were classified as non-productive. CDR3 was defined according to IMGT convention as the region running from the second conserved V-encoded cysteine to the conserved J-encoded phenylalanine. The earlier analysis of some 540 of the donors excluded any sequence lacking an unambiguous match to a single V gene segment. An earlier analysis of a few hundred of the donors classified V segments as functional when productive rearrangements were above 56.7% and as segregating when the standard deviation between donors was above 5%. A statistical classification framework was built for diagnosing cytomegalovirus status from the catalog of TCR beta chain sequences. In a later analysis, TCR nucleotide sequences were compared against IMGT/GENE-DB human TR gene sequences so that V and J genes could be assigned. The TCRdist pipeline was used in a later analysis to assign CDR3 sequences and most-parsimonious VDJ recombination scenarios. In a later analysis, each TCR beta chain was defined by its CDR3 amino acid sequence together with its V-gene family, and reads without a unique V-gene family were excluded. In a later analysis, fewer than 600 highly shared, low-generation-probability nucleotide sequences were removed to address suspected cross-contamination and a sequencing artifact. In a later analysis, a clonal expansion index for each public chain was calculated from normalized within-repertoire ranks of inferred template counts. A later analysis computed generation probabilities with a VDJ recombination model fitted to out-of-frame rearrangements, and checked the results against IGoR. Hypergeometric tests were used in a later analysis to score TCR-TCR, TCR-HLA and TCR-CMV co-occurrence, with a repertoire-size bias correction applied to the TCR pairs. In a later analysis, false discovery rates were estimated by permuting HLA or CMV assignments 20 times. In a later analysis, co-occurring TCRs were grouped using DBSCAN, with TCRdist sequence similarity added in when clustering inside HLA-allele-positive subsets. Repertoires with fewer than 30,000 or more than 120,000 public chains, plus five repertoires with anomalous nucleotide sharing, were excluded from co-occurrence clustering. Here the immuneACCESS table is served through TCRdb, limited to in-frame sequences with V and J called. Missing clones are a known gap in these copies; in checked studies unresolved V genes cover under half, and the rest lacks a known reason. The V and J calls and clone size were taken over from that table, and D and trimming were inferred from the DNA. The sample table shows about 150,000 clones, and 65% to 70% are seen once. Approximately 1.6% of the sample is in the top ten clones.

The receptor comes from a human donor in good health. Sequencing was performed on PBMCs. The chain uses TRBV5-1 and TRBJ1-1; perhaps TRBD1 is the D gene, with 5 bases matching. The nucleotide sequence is TGCGCCAGCAGCTTCAGGGCGGCCACTGAAGCTTTCTTT. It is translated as CASSFRAATEAFF. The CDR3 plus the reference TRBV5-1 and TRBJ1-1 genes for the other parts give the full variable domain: KAGVTQTPRYLIKTRGQQVTLSCSPISGHRSVSWYQQTPGQGLQFLFEYFSETQRNKGNFPGRFSGRQFSNSRSEMNVSTLELGDSALYLCASSFRAATEAFFGQGTRLTVV.